One sample yielded the 3 T cell receptor beta chains listed below, sequenced in a study of cytomegalovirus exposure and HLA in healthy donors. Profiled with immunoSEQ multiplex PCR; TCRdb holds only in-frame clones, not every one. The data contain about 120,000 clones, 85% to 90% of them seen just once; the ten biggest clones take up around 6%. Sequenced: PBMCs. These receptors were obtained from a woman between 18 and 29 years old in good health and CMV-seropositive.

The CDR3 nucleotides read TGTGCCAGCAGGTCCAGCGGGGGCAGCACTTACGAGCAGTACTTC. Translating gives CASRSSGGSTYEQYF. The V gene is TRBV2, the J gene TRBJ2-7, with 8 bases fitting TRBD2. The CDR3 is 15 residues long. The junction had 11 bases not matched to a gene; V was cut back by 6 bases and J by 4 bases. The germline V gene encodes CDR1 SNHLY and CDR2 FYNNEI.

This chain connects TRBV11-2 to TRBJ2-2, with D maybe TRBD1 (5 bases). CDR1 is SGHAT and CDR2 is FQNNGV in the germline V gene. V was clipped by 6 bases and J by 6 bases, with 11 bases between them. The CDR3 loop spans 13 amino acids. The chain's CDR3 is CASSSRVSGELFF. The CDR3 coding sequence is TGTGCCAGCAGTTCCAGGGTTTCCGGGGAGCTGTTTTTT. Looking up the rest from reference TRBV11-2 and TRBJ2-2 gives the full variable domain: EAGVAQSPRYKIIEKRQSVAFWCNPISGHATLYWYQQILGQGPKLLIQFQNNGVVDDSQLPKDRFSAERLKGVDSTLKIQPAKLEDSAVYLCASSSRVSGELFFGEGSRLTVL.

V is TRBV7-9 and J is TRBJ2-7, with D uncertain. The V end was cut by 3 bases, the J end by 5 bases, with 11 bases between. This CDR3 comprises 13 residues. Germline V gene sequence: CDR1 SEHNR, CDR2 FQNEAQ (reference sequence). In nucleotides, the CDR3 is TGTGCCAGCAGCTTGACTTTGGCGGACGAGCAGTACTTC. Amino acid sequence: CASSLTLADEQYF.